Presented here are 22 T cell receptor beta chains from one specimen sequenced in a study of cytomegalovirus exposure and HLA in healthy donors. The PCR employed 60 Vbeta primers together with 13 Jbeta primers. The table came from immunoSEQ multiplex PCR; TCRdb's copy has only in-frame clones and leaves some out. Among 150,000 to 200,000 clones listed, roughly four fifths were seen once. The sample was PBMCs. The source is a man aged 50-59 years in good health and CMV-seropositive.

J is TRBJ2-3 and V is TRBV6-5, with a tentative D call TRBD1 (6 bases). The CDR3 length is 14 residues. The V and J ends lost 7 bases and 2 bases respectively, with 13 bases between them. The germline CDR1 and CDR2 sequences are MNHEY and SVGAGI. The DNA of the CDR3 is TGTGCCAGCAAGCCGGGACACGCCACAGATACGCAGTATTTT. This codes for CASKPGHATDTQYF.

This clone occurred a few times. The chain has TRBV7-9 and TRBJ1-2, with a possible D match to TRBD1 (5 bases). CDR1 is SEHNR and CDR2 is FQNEAQ in the germline V gene (reference sequence). The germline V and J ends were trimmed by 8 bases and 0 bases, with 10 bases remaining between them. The CDR3 consists of 13 residues. The CDR3 coding sequence is TGTGCCAGCGGGGAGGGACCTAACTATGGCTACACCTTC. It specifies CASGEGPNYGYTF.

The chain joins TRBV5-6 to TRBJ2-7, with 9 bases matching TRBD2. V dropped 2 bases and J dropped 4; count of bases not matched to a gene: 13. Germline V gene sequence: CDR1 SGHDT, CDR2 YYEEEE. This CDR3 has 17 amino acids. Here the CDR3 reads CASSFGGLAGGGYEQYF. Here the CDR3 DNA reads TGTGCCAGCAGCTTTGGGGGGCTGGCGGGAGGGGGGTACGAGCAGTACTTC.

The chain uses TRBV7-9 and TRBJ2-7, with 7 nucleotides matching TRBD2. Germline assignment: CDR1 SEHNR and CDR2 FQNEAQ (reference sequence). The CDR3 covers 14 residues. V gave up 4 bases and J gave up 6 bases; unmatched junction bases: 9. The DNA of the CDR3 is TGTGCCAGCAGCTACGCGTGGGGGGGTGCCGAGCAGTACTTC. Its translation is CASSYAWGGAEQYF.

The chain uses TRBV4-3 and TRBJ2-2, with 13 bases matching TRBD2. Germline CDR1 reads LGHNA; CDR2 reads YSLEER. Germline trimming cut 4 bases from V and 3 bases from J; bases unmatched to any gene: 5. The CDR3 runs 17 residues. The CDR3 bases are TGCGCCAGCAGCCTGACTAGCGGGGGGCCCCACACCGGGGAGCTGTTTTTT. Translated: CASSLTSGGPHTGELFF.

This chain links TRBV19 with TRBJ2-1; 10 nucleotides line up with TRBD2. Germline trimming cut 6 bases from V and 3 bases from J; bases unmatched to any gene: 5. The CDR3 loop spans 15 amino acids. CDR1 is LNHDA, CDR2 SQIVND, per germline (reference sequence). For the CDR3, the DNA is TGTGCCAGTAGAACTCCTAGCGGGAGCTACAATGAGCAGTTCTTC. Protein sequence: CASRTPSGSYNEQFF.

V is TRBV4-3 and J is TRBJ1-2; tentatively, D is TRBD1 (6 bases). In germline, CDR1 is LGHNA, CDR2 YSLEER. The germline V and J ends were trimmed by 0 bases and 8 bases, with 13 bases remaining between them. The CDR3 covers 14 residues. CDR3 nucleotide sequence: TGCGCCAGCAGCCAAGATCTGCACAGGGACGGCTACACCTTC. As protein: CASSQDLHRDGYTF.

The chain carries TRBV11-3 and TRBJ2-1, with 12 bases aligning to TRBD2. There are 17 residues in the CDR3. J lost 6 bases, V lost 3 bases, and 9 bases had no gene match. Germline V CDR1 and CDR2: SGHNT, YENEEA. The CDR3 bases are TGTGCCAGCAGCTTCCGATACACTAGCGGGAGGTTCAATGAGCAGTTCTTC. Amino acids: CASSFRYTSGRFNEQFF.

J is TRBJ1-1 and V is TRBV7-2; D may be TRBD1 (5 bases). The CDR3 runs to 14 residues. V lost 4 bases and J lost 4, with 13 bases in between. Germline lookup yields CDR1 SGHTA and CDR2 FQGNSA. The CDR3 reads CTSSSARATTEAFF. Here the CDR3 DNA reads TGTACCAGCAGCTCCGCCAGGGCCACCACTGAAGCTTTCTTT.

The chain links TRBV19 to TRBJ2-1, with 9 bases matching TRBD2. The CDR3 contains 16 residues. J lost 2 bases, V lost 7 bases, and 9 bases had no gene match. Germline CDR1 reads LNHDA; CDR2 reads SQIVND (reference sequence). The CDR3 is CASTHGRGGPYNEQFF. In nucleotides, the CDR3 is TGTGCCAGTACCCATGGGCGGGGGGGACCCTACAATGAGCAGTTCTTC.

The chain links TRBV5-1 to TRBJ1-2; TRBD1 matches at 9 bases. CDR1 and CDR2 from the germline V gene are SGHRS and YFSETQ. The junction had 7 bases not matched to a gene; V was cut back by 4 bases and J by 6 bases. The CDR3 covers 14 residues. CDR3 nucleotide sequence: TGCGCCAGCAGCGCCTACAGGGGGCGCGATGGCTACACCTTC. Its translation is CASSAYRGRDGYTF.

The chain combines TRBV5-8 with TRBJ1-2, with 7 bases identical to TRBD1. Trimming cost V 3 bases and J 2 bases; bases outside gene matches: 13. The CDR3 has 17 amino acids. Germline CDR1 is SGHTS and CDR2 is YDEGEE. The CDR3 bases are TGTGCCAGCAGCTCCTATCCAACAGGGGCCCCAAACTATGGCTACACCTTC. Translated: CASSSYPTGAPNYGYTF.

The V gene is TRBV5-4, the J gene TRBJ1-3; possible D gene TRBD1, 5 bases. V lost 4 bases to trimming and J lost 0 bases, with 14 bases between them. CDR3 length equals 16 residues. CDR1 and CDR2 (germline): SGHNT, YYREEE (reference sequence). The chain's CDR3 is CASSAYGGYSGNTIYF. The CDR3 DNA reads as TGTGCCAGCAGCGCCTACGGGGGATACTCTGGAAACACCATATATTTT.

This chain joins TRBV30 and TRBJ2-5, with D possibly TRBD2 on 5 matching bases. CDR3 length: 13 residues. The germline CDR1 and CDR2 sequences are GTSNPN and SVGIG (reference sequence). V was pared by 2 bases and J by 5 bases, with 12 bases between. CDR3 nucleotide sequence: TGTGCCTGGAGTAGCCCGAGGAGGGAGACCCAGTACTTC. Its protein is CAWSSPRRETQYF. Variable domain in full (rest from reference TRBV30 and TRBJ2-5): SQTIHQWPATLVQPVGSPLSLECTVEGTSNPNLYWYRQAAGRGLQLLFYSVGIGQISSEVPQNLSASRPQDRQFILSSKKLLLSDSGFYLCAWSSPRRETQYFGPGTRLLVL.

This clone was observed a few times. This chain connects TRBV27 to TRBJ1-1; the D gene is possibly TRBD1 (6 bases). V was trimmed by 3 bases and J by 1 base, leaving 36 bases between them. This CDR3 region has 23 residues. CDR1 and CDR2 (germline): MNHEY, SMNVEV (reference sequence). CDR3 sequence: CASSFRALFVLDVTADRNTEAFF. DNA of the CDR3: TGTGCCAGCAGTTTTAGAGCTCTTTTCGTCTTGGATGTGACCGCGGACAGGAACACTGAAGCTTTCTTT.

The chain couples TRBV7-9 to TRBJ2-3; TRBD2 aligns across 8 bases. CDR1 is SEHNR and CDR2 is FQNEAQ in the germline V gene (reference sequence). After removal of 0 bases from V and 2 bases from J, the junction contained 4 bases not matched to a gene. The CDR3 has 16 residues. The CDR3: CASSLAIAGFTDTQYF. CDR3 DNA: TGTGCCAGCAGCTTAGCAATAGCGGGATTCACAGATACGCAGTATTTT.

The J gene is TRBJ2-3, the V gene TRBV9, with a weak D call TRBD2 (5 bases). Trimming took off 2 bases at V and 2 bases at J, with 12 bases between the two ends. This CDR3 spans 15 amino acids. Germline V lookup: CDR1 SGDLS, CDR2 YYNGEE. Written as DNA, the CDR3 is TGTGCCAGCAGCGTCGGGGTCCAAAACACAGATACGCAGTATTTT. Residues: CASSVGVQNTDTQYF.

V and J are TRBV30 and TRBJ1-5; 10 nucleotides agree with TRBD1. The CDR3 runs 14 residues. J was trimmed by 4 bases and V by 4 bases; bases with no gene match: 4. The germline gives CDR1 GTSNPN, CDR2 SVGIG (reference sequence). CDR3 coding DNA: TGTGCCTGGAAGAGACAGGGGGCGAATCAGCCCCAGCATTTT. Encoded protein: CAWKRQGANQPQHF.

This clone was detected only a few times. The chain is built from TRBV4-1 and TRBJ2-6, with 10 bases that match TRBD1. Germline CDR1 MGHRA, CDR2 YSYEKL. V trimming: 8 bases; J trimming: 4 bases; junction bases outside the gene matches: 8. This CDR3 has 16 residues. CDR3 sequence (DNA): TGCGCCAGCTCCCCGGGACAGGGGTCGGGGGCCAACGTCCTGACTTTC. It specifies CASSPGQGSGANVLTF.

Only one count was recorded for this clone. The genes are TRBV5-6 and TRBJ1-5, with 10 bases fitting TRBD1. Germline assignment: CDR1 SGHDT and CDR2 YYEEEE. This CDR3 contains 16 residues. The V gene end was trimmed by 4 bases and the J gene end by 4 bases; junction bases not matched to a gene: 8. CDR3 coding DNA: TGTGCCAGCAGCCAGGGACAGGGGAACCGAAATCAGCCCCAGCATTTT. It yields the protein CASSQGQGNRNQPQHF.

This clone was detected only once. V usage is TRBV5-4 and J usage is TRBJ2-5; the match to TRBD1 covers 7 bases. V lost 0 bases to trimming and J lost 3 bases; unmatched junction nucleotides: 2. The germline CDR1 and CDR2 sequences are SGHNT and YYREEE (reference sequence). CDR3 size: 14 residues. CDR3 amino acids: CASSLVGGEETQYF. The CDR3 nucleotides read TGTGCCAGCAGCTTGGTAGGGGGCGAAGAGACCCAGTACTTC.

The V and J genes are TRBV30 and TRBJ2-1; 8 nucleotides match TRBD1. V dropped 4 bases and J dropped 12; count of bases not matched to a gene: 8. Germline-derived CDR1 and CDR2 are GTSNPN and SVGIG (reference sequence). The CDR3 has 12 residues. The CDR3 nucleotides are TGTGCCTGGAACCTCGGACAGGGCGGGCAGTTCTTC. Translation gives CAWNLGQGGQFF. Based on the CDR3 plus reference TRBV30 and TRBJ2-1, the full variable domain is SQTIHQWPATLVQPVGSPLSLECTVEGTSNPNLYWYRQAAGRGLQLLFYSVGIGQISSEVPQNLSASRPQDRQFILSSKKLLLSDSGFYLCAWNLGQGGQFFGPGTRLTVL.